Following are 16 T cell receptor beta chains from one sample sequenced in a study of T cells in Graves' hyperthyroidism and ophthalmopathy. Using RNA transcripts as the source, TCR beta CDR3 regions were amplified. HTBI primers drove first-round RT-PCR of the TCR CDR3. TCRdb re-called the multiplex PCR reads through MiXCR, storing one row per CDR3 protein. The sample has around 300,000 distinct CDR3 sequences; about 20% are singletons. The sequencing input was blood. These receptors all stem from a man under 40 with Graves' ophthalmopathy.

Written as DNA, the CDR3 is TGTGCCAGCCTCGGGACAGTTCTTTATAGTGGCTACACCTTC. It yields the protein CASLGTVLYSGYTF. The chain recombines TRBV28 with TRBJ1-2; 7 nucleotides agree with TRBD1. Germline CDR1 is MDHEN and CDR2 is SYDVKM. V shed 8 bases and J 7 bases; nucleotides not matched to a gene: 13. The CDR3 has 14 residues.

The gene calls are TRBV19 and TRBJ2-7, with D unresolved. The CDR3 is made up of 15 amino acids. The V and J ends lost 7 bases and 2 bases respectively, with 18 bases between them. Germline V gene sequence: CDR1 LNHDA, CDR2 SQIVND (reference sequence). As DNA, the CDR3 is TGTGCCAGTACCGACGGACCGACGGCTACCTACGAGCAGTACTTC. It codes for CASTDGPTATYEQYF.

This clonotype was detected ten times or more. The gene calls are TRBV11-1 and TRBJ1-1; tentatively, D is TRBD1 (6 bases). Trimming pared 5 bases from V and 2 bases from J, leaving 15 bases between. Germline V gene sequence: CDR1 SGHAT, CDR2 FQDESV (reference sequence). The CDR3 loop spans 15 amino acids. Written as DNA, the CDR3 is TGTGCCAGCAGCCCTCGTCTGGGACAAAACACTGAAGCTTTCTTT. It encodes CASSPRLGQNTEAFF.

In its sample, this clonotype was seen many times. The chain has TRBV15 and TRBJ1-5; no clear D. The V gene lost 0 bases and the J gene lost 7 bases, with 13 bases spanning the gap. There are 15 residues in the CDR3. In germline, CDR1 is LNHNV, CDR2 YYDKDF (reference sequence). CDR3 DNA sequence: TGTGCCACCAGCAGAGATTTGGGCGGCGGACAGCCCCAGCATTTT. Translating gives CATSRDLGGGQPQHF.

The rearrangement joins TRBV2 to TRBJ1-2; a possible D gene is TRBD1 (6 bases). This CDR3 region has 14 residues. The germline CDR1 and CDR2 sequences are SNHLY and FYNNEI. Trimming stripped 2 bases from V and 4 bases from J, with 11 bases between. As DNA, the CDR3 is TGTGCCAGCAGTGAAAGAGGGGGGAGCTATGGCTACACCTTC. Amino acids: CASSERGGSYGYTF.

Many counts were recorded for this clonotype. CDR3 region: CASSSTGTLTEQYF. CDR3 coding DNA: TGTGCCAGCAGTTCGACAGGGACCCTTACCGAGCAGTACTTC. The chain uses TRBV28 and TRBJ2-7; 7 positions agree with TRBD1. The CDR3 runs to 14 residues. V dropped 4 bases and J dropped 6; count of bases not matched to a gene: 9. Per germline, CDR1 MDHEN and CDR2 SYDVKM.

This clonotype was observed at least ten times. The chain links TRBV11-2 to TRBJ2-3; 9 nucleotides match TRBD2. Germline V lookup: CDR1 SGHAT, CDR2 FQNNGV. V shed 1 base, J shed 2 bases, and the junction held 7 bases outside the gene matches. The CDR3 totals 17 residues. CDR3: CASSLGSLAGFTDTQYF. CDR3 sequence (DNA): TGTGCCAGCAGCTTAGGGAGCCTAGCGGGATTCACAGATACGCAGTATTTT.

Points on this clonotype: An end of the junction does not agree with germline; a read error may underlie this. The V and J genes are TRBV20-1 and TRBJ2-7; 12 bases match TRBD1. This CDR3 comprises 15 residues. Germline loops: CDR1 DFQATT, CDR2 SNEGSKA (reference sequence). The chain's CDR3 is CSARSGTGGSHEQYF. The DNA of the CDR3 is TGCAGTGCTAGAAGCGGGACAGGGGGCTCCCACGAGCAGTACTTC.

The chain recombines TRBV28 with TRBJ2-6; D gene ambiguous. The CDR3 spans 16 residues. Deletions cut 10 bases from V and 2 bases from J, with 18 bases between. Germline values: CDR1 MDHEN, CDR2 SYDVKM. CDR3 sequence: CATGGSGFAGANVLTF. The CDR3 nucleotides read TGTGCCACGGGTGGGTCTGGGTTTGCTGGGGCCAACGTCCTGACTTTC.

This clonotype has at least ten counts. The J gene is TRBJ2-5, the V gene TRBV9, with D unresolved. V was clipped by 0 bases and J by 7 bases, with 10 bases between them. The V gene's germline CDR1 is SGDLS and CDR2 YYNGEE. CDR3 length: 13 amino acids. CDR3 DNA sequence: TGTGCCAGCAGCGTAGGCCAGGCTCGGACCCAGTACTTC. Protein: CASSVGQARTQYF.

The chain combines TRBV20-1 with TRBJ2-4; TRBD1 is a possible D gene (6 bases). Germline values: CDR1 DFQATT, CDR2 SNEGSKA (reference sequence). V lost 1 base, J lost 6 bases, and 13 bases lay in between. The CDR3 runs 14 residues. The CDR3 sequence is CSARARDTLNIQYF. CDR3 sequence (DNA): TGCAGTGCTAGAGCCCGGGACACTTTAAACATTCAGTACTTC.

Comments on this clonotype: A read error is possible here, since a much larger clone lies one base away. The rearrangement joins TRBV2 to TRBJ2-2; a weak D match, TRBD2 (6 bases). Per the germline V gene, CDR1 is SNHLY and CDR2 is FYNNEI. CDR3 length: 13 amino acids. Trimming stripped 6 bases from V and 7 bases from J, with 12 bases between. The CDR3, as DNA: TGTGCCAGCAGGGAGACTAGTATCGGGGAGCTGTTTTTT. Protein: CASRETSIGELFF.

At least ten counts were recorded for this clonotype. The rearrangement uses TRBV2 and TRBJ2-3, with D unresolved. Germline V gene lookup returns CDR1 SNHLY and CDR2 FYNNEI. V was cut by 6 bases and J by 4 bases, with 14 bases left in between. The CDR3 is 14 residues long. CDR3 sequence (DNA): TGTGCCAGCAGCTCAGAACAAGTCGCAGATACGCAGTATTTT. Amino acids: CASSSEQVADTQYF.

This clonotype was counted ten times or more. The gene calls are TRBV20-1 and TRBJ2-7; 9 bases are shared with TRBD2. This CDR3 contains 15 residues. Germline loops: CDR1 DFQATT, CDR2 SNEGSKA (reference sequence). With V trimmed by 4 bases and J by 4 bases, 11 bases remained unmatched. The CDR3 loop is CSAINLAGSSYEQYF. The CDR3 DNA reads as TGCAGTGCTATCAACCTAGCGGGAAGTTCGTACGAGCAGTACTTC.

This clonotype occurred many times. This chain connects TRBV12-3 or TRBV12-4 to TRBJ2-5; 14 nucleotides line up with TRBD2. V lost 5 bases, J lost 3 bases, and 5 bases stayed unmatched. This CDR3 region has 16 residues. The DNA for the CDR3 is TGTGCCAGCAGTCCCCGACTAGCGGGAGGGGAAGAGACCCAGTACTTC. The encoded protein is CASSPRLAGGEETQYF.

In this sample, this clonotype turned up many times. V gene TRBV28 combines with J gene TRBJ2-1; TRBD1 matches 8 bases. V was clipped by 4 bases and J by 8 bases; unmatched bases: 4. Germline V gives CDR1 MDHEN, CDR2 SYDVKM. This CDR3 contains 13 residues. DNA of the CDR3: TGTGCCAGCAGTTATCCCAGGGGGCATGAGCAGTTCTTC. Translated, it gives CASSYPRGHEQFF.